The 3 T cell receptor beta chains reported below all come from one sample, sequenced in a study of identical twins. TCRdb re-called the 5' RACE reads with MiXCR, one entry per CDR3 protein. Here the sample spans roughly 220,000 distinct CDR3 sequences, 6.5% being singletons. The data were also submitted as part of a second study, on T cells expressing NK-cell markers.

The sample comprised CD8+ T cells sorted from blood. Receptor source: a woman younger than 35 in good health.

This clonotype occurred many times. The chain has TRBV13 and TRBJ2-1; TRBD1 aligns across 9 bases. The germline V gene has CDR1 PRHDT and CDR2 FYEKMQ (reference sequence). This CDR3 is built from 15 residues. Losses at the gene ends were 5 bases for V and 6 bases for J; bases not matched to a gene: 8. CDR3 loop: CASSTGTGLGNEQFF. The CDR3 coding sequence is TGTGCCAGCAGCACCGGGACAGGGTTGGGCAATGAGCAGTTCTTC.

CDR3 DNA sequence: TGTGCCAGCAGCTACGTGCCAGGGTATGGCAATCAGCCCCAGCATTTT. As protein: CASSYVPGYGNQPQHF. This rearrangement joins TRBV11-1 to TRBJ1-5, with D maybe TRBD1 (5 bases). Trimming took off 4 bases at V and 2 bases at J, with 15 bases between the two ends. CDR3 length equals 16 residues. Germline V gives CDR1 SGHAT, CDR2 FQDESV (reference sequence).

The rearrangement uses TRBV9 and TRBJ2-1; weak D call: TRBD1 (6 bases). The CDR3 has 15 residues. Germline V gene sequence: CDR1 SGDLS, CDR2 YYNGEE. Trimming shortened V by 0 bases and J by 3 bases, and 10 bases separated the two germline ends. CDR3 coding DNA: TGTGCCAGCAGCGTAGTGGGGGCGCGCTACAATGAGCAGTTCTTC. This translates into CASSVVGARYNEQFF.